The present TCR beta chain was sequenced within a study of blood T cell repertoires in COVID-19. Study information: PBMCs, B-cell-depleted T cells, or T cells provided the cDNA or gDNA that made up the material.

This clone has at least ten counts. Original processing methods: Amplification from reference gene primers served as the basis for estimated nucleated cell counts. The protocol was immunoSEQ multiplex PCR, while the TCRdb copy is restricted to in-frame clones and leaves out a portion. The V and J calls and the clone size are those of that table, but D and trimming were determined from the DNA. The sample lists over 130,000 clones, roughly 80% occurring once. V gave up 4 bases and J gave up 4 bases; unmatched junction bases: 7. CDR1 is SGHDN and CDR2 is FVKESK in the germline V gene. There are 15 residues in the CDR3.

The sequencing sample was made of peripheral blood. This clonotype was obtained from a human donor in a cohort sampled during active COVID-19. The chain joins TRBV14 to TRBJ2-1, with 7 bases that match TRBD1. Here the CDR3 DNA reads TGTGCCAGCAGCCTAAGACAGGGCCGGTACAATGAGCAGTTCTTC. Translated, it gives CASSLRQGRYNEQFF.